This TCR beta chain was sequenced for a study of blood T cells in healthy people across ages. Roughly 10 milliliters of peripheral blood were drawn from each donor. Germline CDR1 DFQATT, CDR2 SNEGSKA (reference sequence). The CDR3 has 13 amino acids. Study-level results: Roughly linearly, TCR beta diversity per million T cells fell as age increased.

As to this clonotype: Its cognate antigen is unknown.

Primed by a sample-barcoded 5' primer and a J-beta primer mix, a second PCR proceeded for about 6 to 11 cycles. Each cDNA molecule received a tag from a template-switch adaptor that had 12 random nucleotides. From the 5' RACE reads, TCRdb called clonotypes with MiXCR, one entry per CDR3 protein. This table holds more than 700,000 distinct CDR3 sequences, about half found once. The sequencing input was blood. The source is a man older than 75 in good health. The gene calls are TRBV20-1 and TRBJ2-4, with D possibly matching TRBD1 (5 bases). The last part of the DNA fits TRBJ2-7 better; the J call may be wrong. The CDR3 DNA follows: TGCAGTGCTAGAAAGACAGTAGCCTACGAGCAGTACTTC. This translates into CSARKTVAYEQYF.